The clone carrying this T cell receptor (beta chain) was observed at least ten times. Its antigen is undetermined. Construction of TCR beta libraries was performed using quantitative 5'-RACE with molecular barcodes. TCRdb fed the 5' RACE reads into MiXCR, producing one record per CDR3 protein. Of hundreds of thousands of distinct CDR3 sequences listed, roughly 8.6% are singletons. The data were obtained in a study of CD8 T cells in ankylosing spondylitis. Overall study results and limits: The study identified a TCR beta motif of 7 or 8 highly homologous variants that appeared characteristic of ankylosing spondylitis blood. Clones tied to disease were said to be significantly enriched in matched ankylosing spondylitis synovial fluid. Existing reports had already noted some motif variants in reactive arthritis synovial fluid and blood.

Germline V gene data show CDR1 as MNHEY and CDR2 as SVGAGI. Trimming removed 2 bases from V and 8 bases from J; junction bases left unmatched: 16. The CDR3 totals 18 residues. The receptor comes from a male donor with ankylosing spondylitis or in good health (not recorded which). The sequenced sample consisted of blood, either unsorted or a sorted T cell fraction (not recorded which). This chain connects TRBV6-5 to TRBJ2-1; 9 bases match TRBD2. CDR3 nucleotides: TGTGCCAGCAGTTACGGGGGGACTAGCTACTATCTCGCCGATGAGCAGTTCTTC. This encodes CASSYGGTSYYLADEQFF.